This T cell receptor beta chain was identified during a study of cytomegalovirus exposure and HLA in healthy donors. The PCR employed 60 Vbeta primers together with 13 Jbeta primers. TCRdb's table, derived via immunoSEQ multiplex PCR, lists solely in-frame clones and lacks some. The top ten clones hold about 4.3% of a sample with approximately 170,000 clones, over 80% of them seen once. The CDR3 is 18 amino acids. The V gene end was trimmed by 5 bases and the J gene end by 4 bases; junction bases not matched to a gene: 17. Germline CDR1 is MNHEY and CDR2 is SMNVEV (reference sequence). V and J are TRBV27 and TRBJ1-1, with 9 bases aligning to TRBD1. The sequencing input was PBMCs. The TCR was taken from a woman between 50 and 59 years old in good health and CMV-seropositive. The CDR3 loop reads CASSPYRPGTGRITEAFF. In DNA, the CDR3 is TGTGCCAGCAGTCCCTATCGTCCCGGGACAGGGCGGATCACTGAAGCTTTCTTT.